This T cell receptor beta chain is from a study of CD8+ T cells in alopecia areata. Study as a whole: Twice daily, treated patients received 5 to 10 mg of oral tofacitinib.

V lost 0 bases and J lost 2, with 8 bases in between. Germline V gene sequence: CDR1 MNHNS, CDR2 SASEGT. The CDR3 is 15 residues long. This clone was picked up one time. Its matching antigen is unknown. Treatment reported: oral pan-JAK inhibitor, 5-10 mg twice daily. The sequencing template was cDNA reverse transcribed from extracted RNA. TCRdb keeps only in-frame clones here, not all; method: immunoSEQ multiplex PCR. Among about 210,000 clones, less than 65% were seen once, and the ten largest hold 4% to 5%. Study-level results: Many of the expanded lesional clones endured in scalp and blood while on tofacitinib. Normal scalp showed lower clonality than lesional scalp, especially alopecia totalis/universalis. The presence of one nonresponder keeps the tie between baseline CD8+ expansion and response uncertain.

V and J are TRBV6-1 and TRBJ1-5; no definite D call. The material sequenced was CD4+ T cells sorted from blood, taken at week 4, from a patient treated with tofacitinib. The receptor was isolated from a human donor with alopecia areata. CDR3 region: CASSEALRGNQPQHF. CDR3 nucleotides: TGTGCCAGCAGTGAAGCGCTAAGGGGCAATCAGCCCCAGCATTTT.